A single sample is the source of the 27 T cell receptor beta chains below, sequenced in a study of cytomegalovirus exposure and HLA in healthy donors. Some clones are missing from TCRdb's copy, which holds only in-frame ones; the method was immunoSEQ multiplex PCR. The repertoire holds roughly 100,000 clones, with 70% to 90% as singletons. The source material was PBMCs. Source of these receptors: a young woman in good health and CMV-seropositive.

V is TRBV11-2 and J is TRBJ2-7; weak D call: TRBD2 (5 bases). Between the trimmed V and J ends, which lost 1 base and 4 bases, there was a span of 14 bases. CDR3 size: 15 residues. The germline V gene encodes CDR1 SGHAT and CDR2 FQNNGV. Here the CDR3 DNA reads TGTGCCAGCAGCTTAGGAACGTTGGAGCGGTACGAGCAGTACTTC. This sequence encodes CASSLGTLERYEQYF.

The rearrangement links TRBV5-1 to TRBJ2-4, with TRBD1 as a possible D gene (7 bases). CDR3 size: 17 residues. V lost 4 bases and J lost 1, with 18 bases in between. Per the germline V gene, CDR1 is SGHRS and CDR2 is YFSETQ. Here the CDR3 reads CASSGISTGRAKNIQYF. DNA for the CDR3: TGCGCCAGCAGCGGGATATCGACAGGGAGGGCCAAAAACATTCAGTACTTC. Based on the CDR3 plus reference TRBV5-1 and TRBJ2-4, the full variable domain is KAGVTQTPRYLIKTRGQQVTLSCSPISGHRSVSWYQQTPGQGLQFLFEYFSETQRNKGNFPGRFSGRQFSNSRSEMNVSTLELGDSALYLCASSGISTGRAKNIQYFGAGTRLSVL.

To note about this clone: Other DNA variants within this sample encode the same CDR3. The chain joins TRBV6-5 to TRBJ2-3; no clear D gene. The CDR3 runs to 13 residues. Trimming left V 6 bases short and J 0 bases short, with 7 bases between. CDR1 and CDR2 (germline): MNHEY, SVGAGI. The CDR3 protein is CASSPGSTDTQYF. CDR3 coding DNA: TGTGCCAGCAGCCCCGGTAGCACAGATACGCAGTATTTT.

The rearrangement links TRBV5-4 to TRBJ2-7; the match to TRBD1 covers 7 bases. This CDR3 is 15 amino acids long. Trimming took 0 bases from V and 5 from J; bases not matched to a gene: 8. Germline V gene lookup returns CDR1 SGHNT and CDR2 YYREEE (reference sequence). As DNA, the CDR3 is TGTGCCAGCAGCTTGGCCACTGACAGGGCCCACGAGCAGTACTTC. Translating it yields CASSLATDRAHEQYF.

This sequence joins TRBV9 and TRBJ1-1, with D unresolved. The ends were cut back, 0 bases at V and 2 bases at J, with 11 bases in the middle. The CDR3 totals 15 residues. Looked up from germline, CDR1 is SGDLS and CDR2 is YYNGEE. The DNA of the CDR3 is TGTGCCAGCAGCGTAGGGCCTACTATTAACACTGAAGCTTTCTTT. This encodes CASSVGPTINTEAFF.

CDR3 bases: TGTGCCAGCAGTTTGTCCCCCGGGACTCGGGGAGGCGAAAAACTGTTTTTT. The encoded protein is CASSLSPGTRGGEKLFF. The rearrangement joins TRBV27 to TRBJ1-4; TRBD1 might be the D (5 bases). This CDR3 has 17 residues. The V end lost 3 bases, the J end lost 8 bases, and 22 bases lay between the germline ends. Per germline, CDR1 MNHEY and CDR2 SMNVEV (reference sequence). Based on the CDR3 plus reference TRBV27 and TRBJ1-4, the full variable domain is EAQVTQNPRYLITVTGKKLTVTCSQNMNHEYMSWYRQDPGLGLRQIYYSMNVEVTDKGDVPEGYKVSRKEKRNFPLILESPSPNQTSLYFCASSLSPGTRGGEKLFFGSGTQLSVL.

The rearrangement uses TRBV27 and TRBJ2-5, with no clear D. The germline CDR1 and CDR2 sequences are MNHEY and SMNVEV (reference sequence). This CDR3 spans 13 amino acids. V was shortened by 10 bases and J by 1 base, with 13 bases between the two germline ends. CDR3 sequence (DNA): TGTGCCACCGCGGTTGGCCCCCAAGAGACCCAGTACTTC. Its translation: CATAVGPQETQYF.

The chain recombines TRBV11-2 with TRBJ2-7, with D perhaps TRBD1 (5 bases). With 0 bases removed from V and 5 bases from J, the gap between germline ends came to 8 bases. This CDR3 spans 13 amino acids. Germline CDR1 SGHAT, CDR2 FQNNGV. The CDR3 is CASSLEGADEQYF. Written as DNA, the CDR3 is TGTGCCAGCAGCTTAGAAGGGGCCGACGAGCAGTACTTC.

The gene calls are TRBV5-3 and TRBJ2-3; a weak D match, TRBD1 (5 bases). Being an ORF, TRBV5-3 has a function that is uncertain. V was shortened by 4 bases and J by 2 bases, with 20 bases between the two germline ends. The CDR3 covers 17 residues. CDR3 amino acids: CARSLAGPQTYTDTQYF. The DNA for the CDR3 is TGTGCCAGAAGCCTGGCAGGGCCACAGACCTACACAGATACGCAGTATTTT.

This clone was recorded only once. The chain employs TRBV5-1 and TRBJ1-1; D possibly corresponds to TRBD1 (5 bases). Deletions cut 2 bases from V and 5 bases from J, with 10 bases between. CDR1 and CDR2 from the germline V gene are SGHRS and YFSETQ. The CDR3 contains 13 residues. The DNA for the CDR3 is TGCGCCAGCAGCTTACTGGGGGGGACTGAAGCTTTCTTT. Translation gives CASSLLGGTEAFF. Looking up the rest from reference TRBV5-1 and TRBJ1-1 gives the full variable domain: KAGVTQTPRYLIKTRGQQVTLSCSPISGHRSVSWYQQTPGQGLQFLFEYFSETQRNKGNFPGRFSGRQFSNSRSEMNVSTLELGDSALYLCASSLLGGTEAFFGQGTRLTVV.

The chain links TRBV6-5 to TRBJ1-5; 9 nucleotides match TRBD1. The CDR3 is 13 residues long. The J segment lost 5 bases and the V segment lost 5 bases, leaving 1 base of the junction unmatched. Germline V gene data show CDR1 as MNHEY and CDR2 as SVGAGI. CDR3 region: CASSRQGDQPQHF. The CDR3 DNA is TGTGCCAGCAGTCGACAGGGGGATCAGCCCCAGCATTTT.

This chain joins TRBV6-5 and TRBJ2-7; 12 nucleotides match TRBD2. V was clipped by 6 bases and J by 4 bases; unmatched bases: 7. The CDR3 runs 15 residues. From germline, CDR1 is MNHEY and CDR2 SVGAGI. The CDR3 loop reads CASRLTSGGVYEQYF. The CDR3 region has the DNA TGTGCCAGCAGATTGACTAGCGGGGGAGTATACGAGCAGTACTTC.

The chain has TRBV13 and TRBJ2-7, with unresolved D. CDR1 is PRHDT, CDR2 FYEKMQ, per germline (reference sequence). V lost 5 bases and J lost 5, with 13 bases in between. This CDR3 contains 13 residues. The CDR3 nucleotides read TGTGCCAGCAGCCCAATCACCGCGGACGAGCAGTACTTC. Its translation: CASSPITADEQYF.

The rearrangement joins TRBV5-4 to TRBJ1-2; D is unclear. From germline, CDR1 is SGHNT and CDR2 YYREEE (reference sequence). V lost 0 bases, J lost 4 bases, and 10 bases lay in between. The CDR3 has 14 residues. CDR3 sequence (DNA): TGTGCCAGCAGCTTGGAAAGGGAGCGCTATGGCTACACCTTC. This encodes CASSLERERYGYTF.

The chain carries TRBV12-5 and TRBJ2-1; TRBD2 matches at 8 bases. The CDR3 runs 17 residues. CDR1 and CDR2 (germline): LGHNT, FRNRAP. J gave up 0 bases and V 0 bases, and 4 bases lay outside the gene matches. CDR3 region: CASGLVVAGNSYNEQFF. CDR3 DNA: TGTGCTAGTGGTTTGGTAGTAGCGGGGAACTCCTACAATGAGCAGTTCTTC.

This clone is termed medium-sized. The chain links TRBV6-1 to TRBJ2-3; TRBD2 agrees at 7 bases. The CDR3 spans 14 residues. V gave up 6 bases and J gave up 4 bases; unmatched junction bases: 7. CDR1 is MNHNS, CDR2 SASEGT, per germline. The CDR3 spells CASRHSGDADTQYF. The DNA for the CDR3 is TGTGCCAGCAGGCACAGCGGGGACGCAGATACGCAGTATTTT.

The chain employs TRBV5-1 and TRBJ2-4; D perhaps matches TRBD2 (7 bases). The V end was cut by 4 bases, the J end by 4 bases, with 15 bases between. Germline lookup yields CDR1 SGHRS and CDR2 YFSETQ. This CDR3 region has 15 residues. DNA for the CDR3: TGCGCCAGCAGCCCATCGGGGGGCCAAAAAAACATTCAGTACTTC. Amino acids: CASSPSGGQKNIQYF.

The genes are TRBV27 and TRBJ2-7; tentatively, D is TRBD1 (6 bases). Per the germline V gene, CDR1 is MNHEY and CDR2 is SMNVEV (reference sequence). CDR3 size: 16 residues. V gave up 9 bases and J gave up 2 bases, with 23 bases separating them. The CDR3 nucleotides are TGTGCCAGTAGATTAAAATGGGGGCTACGGACCTACGAGCAGTACTTC. It translates to CASRLKWGLRTYEQYF.

This clone was detected once. The V call is TRBV9, the J call TRBJ2-7, with D perhaps matching TRBD2 (6 bases). Between the trimmed V and J ends, which lost 0 bases and 4 bases, there was a span of 17 bases. From germline, CDR1 is SGDLS and CDR2 YYNGEE. The CDR3 runs 16 residues. The CDR3 reads CASSVGPRGGAYEQYF. For the CDR3, the DNA is TGTGCCAGCAGCGTAGGTCCCCGAGGAGGGGCATACGAGCAGTACTTC.

This clone was observed once. This chain connects TRBV5-1 to TRBJ2-2, with 7 nucleotides matching TRBD2. The germline V gene encodes CDR1 SGHRS and CDR2 YFSETQ. The CDR3 has 16 residues. V dropped 1 base and J dropped 3; count of bases not matched to a gene: 6. This chain's CDR3 is CASSLRASGYTGELFF. CDR3 DNA sequence: TGCGCCAGCAGCTTGCGGGCTAGCGGTTACACCGGGGAGCTGTTTTTT. Full variable domain (outside the CDR3, taken from reference TRBV5-1 and TRBJ2-2): KAGVTQTPRYLIKTRGQQVTLSCSPISGHRSVSWYQQTPGQGLQFLFEYFSETQRNKGNFPGRFSGRQFSNSRSEMNVSTLELGDSALYLCASSLRASGYTGELFFGEGSRLTVL.

This clone was observed a single time. The chain carries TRBV10-2 and TRBJ2-1, with 13 bases lining up with TRBD2. Germline V lookup: CDR1 WSHSY, CDR2 SAAADI. Trimming took 7 bases from V and 7 from J; bases not matched to a gene: 7. CDR3 length: 15 amino acids. CDR3 nucleotide sequence: TGCGCCAGCATTCTGGGACTAGCGGGACCTAATGAGCAGTTCTTC. It is translated as CASILGLAGPNEQFF.

Only a few counts were recorded for this clone. The chain joins TRBV18 to TRBJ2-7; weak D call: TRBD1 (6 bases). The length of the CDR3 is 12 residues. Trimming cost V 2 bases and J 6 bases, with 8 bases left between them. Germline V gene sequence: CDR1 KGHSH, CDR2 LQKENI. The CDR3 sequence is CASSPSGVEQYF. CDR3 sequence (DNA): TGTGCCAGCTCACCATCAGGGGTCGAGCAGTACTTC. Full variable domain (outside the CDR3, taken from reference TRBV18 and TRBJ2-7): NAGVMQNPRHLVRRRGQEARLRCSPMKGHSHVYWYRQLPEEGLKFMVYLQKENIIDESGMPKERFSAEFPKEGPSILRIQQVVRGDSAAYFCASSPSGVEQYFGPGTRLTVT.

This clone occurred once. The rearrangement uses TRBV10-3 and TRBJ2-3, with TRBD1 matching 9 bases. The V gene end was trimmed by 10 bases and the J gene end by 2 bases; junction bases not matched to a gene: 7. Looked up from germline, CDR1 is ENHRY and CDR2 is SYGVKD. This CDR3 contains 14 residues. CDR3 in DNA: TGTGCCACGCGGACAGGGGCTAACACAGATACGCAGTATTTT. Amino acid sequence: CATRTGANTDTQYF.

V is TRBV6-4 and J is TRBJ2-6, with a weak D call TRBD2 (7 bases). V was shortened by 0 bases and J by 1 base, with 10 bases between the two germline ends. The CDR3 sequence is 17 residues long. CDR1 is MRHNA and CDR2 is SNTAGT in the germline V gene. CDR3 sequence reads: CASSDSGGGSGANVLTF. The CDR3 DNA reads as TGTGCCAGCAGTGACTCAGGGGGAGGGTCTGGGGCCAACGTCCTGACTTTC.

The gene calls are TRBV28 and TRBJ2-7; TRBD1 might be the D (5 bases). The CDR3 is made up of 13 amino acids. The V gene's germline CDR1 is MDHEN and CDR2 SYDVKM. Trimming removed 4 bases from V and 2 bases from J, with 9 bases in between. The CDR3 bases are TGTGCCAGCAGTTCCTCGGACACCTACGAGCAGTACTTC. It codes for CASSSSDTYEQYF.

The rearrangement uses TRBV2 and TRBJ1-3; 8 bases agree with TRBD1. The CDR3 totals 16 residues. CDR1 SNHLY and CDR2 FYNNEI come from the germline V gene. The V segment lost 6 bases and the J segment 1 base; nucleotides outside the gene matches: 8. The CDR3 region has the DNA TGTGCCAGCAGCGGGACAGGCTTACCGTCTGGAAACACCATATATTTT. Residues: CASSGTGLPSGNTIYF.

A single count supports this clone. The genes are TRBV15 and TRBJ2-6, with 7 bases matching TRBD2. This CDR3 has 16 amino acids. Looked up from germline, CDR1 is LNHNV and CDR2 is YYDKDF (reference sequence). The V segment lost 1 base and the J segment 0 bases; nucleotides outside the gene matches: 0. The CDR3 loop reads CATSRGEGSGANVLTF. The DNA of the CDR3 is TGTGCCACCAGCAGAGGGGAGGGCTCTGGGGCCAACGTCCTGACTTTC. Supplemented by reference TRBV15 and TRBJ2-6, the full variable domain reads DAMVIQNPRYQVTQFGKPVTLSCSQTLNHNVMYWYQQKSSQAPKLLFHYYDKDFNNEADTPDNFQSRRPNTSFCFLDIRSPGLGDTAMYLCATSRGEGSGANVLTFGAGSRLTVL.